Listed below are T cell receptor beta chains from one sample, sequenced in a study of blood T cell repertoires in COVID-19. Sequencing used immunoSEQ multiplex PCR; TCRdb keeps in-frame clones, though not all of them. The table shows about 180,000 clones, with roughly 82% occurring only once. The sequenced sample consisted of peripheral blood. These receptors were taken from a woman aged 70 to 79 with acute or convalescent COVID-19. CDR3s include the opening cysteine and the closing phenylalanine or tryptophan. The D gene is left open where the match is weak. Size tells how often a clone was seen (once, few, many) or the class of an expanded clone, and some rows leave it out.

J gene	D gene	V gene	clone size	CDR3 protein	CDR3 DNA
TRBJ1-3	TRBD1	TRBV6-5	.	CASKRGRVSGNTIYF	TGTGCCAGCAAAAGGGGGCGCGTATCTGGAAACACCATATATTTT
TRBJ2-1	TRBD2	TRBV19	.	CASTWTSGSNEQFF	TGTGCCAGTACCTGGACTAGCGGGAGCAATGAGCAGTTCTTC
TRBJ1-5	.	TRBV19	.	CASSILGSKQPQHF	TGTGCCAGTAGTATCCTCGGTTCTAAACAGCCCCAGCATTTT
TRBJ1-3	.	TRBV30	.	CAWSVGDPRSGNTIYF	TGTGCCTGGAGTGTTGGAGACCCTAGGTCTGGAAACACCATATATTTT
TRBJ1-2	TRBD1	TRBV4-3	.	CASSQDKGADYGYTF	TGCGCCAGCAGCCAAGATAAGGGGGCTGACTATGGCTACACCTTC
TRBJ2-1	TRBD2	TRBV9	.	CASSAAGGDEQFF	TGTGCCAGCAGCGCAGCGGGAGGAGATGAGCAGTTCTTC
TRBJ2-6	.	TRBV2	.	CASTGSGANVLTF	TGTGCCAGCACAGGCTCTGGGGCCAACGTCCTGACTTTC
TRBJ2-7	TRBD1	TRBV5-4	.	CASSSTGMGEQYF	TGTGCCAGCAGCTCGACAGGGATGGGCGAGCAGTACTTC
TRBJ1-3	TRBD1	TRBV28	few	CASTGGGLSGNTIYF	TGTGCCAGCACTGGAGGGGGCCTCTCTGGAAACACCATATATTTT
TRBJ1-1	TRBD1	TRBV20-1	.	CSASPTGVLNTEAFF	TGCAGTGCTAGTCCCACAGGGGTCCTGAACACTGAAGCTTTCTTT
TRBJ1-3	TRBD1	TRBV12-3/TRBV12-4	.	CASSTGAGNTIYF	TGTGCCAGCAGTACAGGGGCTGGAAACACCATATATTTT
TRBJ1-1	.	TRBV19	.	CASSNTANTEAFF	TGTGCCAGTAGTAATACAGCGAACACTGAAGCTTTCTTT
TRBJ2-4	.	TRBV6-2/TRBV6-3	.	CASGFDRGAKNIQYF	TGTGCCAGCGGTTTCGACCGGGGGGCCAAAAACATTCAGTACTTC
TRBJ2-2	TRBD1	TRBV6-1	.	CASRSGQQGTGELFF	TGTGCCAGCAGATCGGGACAGCAGGGGACCGGGGAGCTGTTTTTT
TRBJ2-7	.	TRBV11-2	.	CASSHIRQATYEQYF	TGTGCCAGCAGCCACATACGACAGGCAACCTACGAGCAGTACTTC
TRBJ2-3	.	TRBV20-1	.	CSASRDSQYF	TGCAGTGCTAGCCGGGACTCTCAGTATTTT
TRBJ2-6	.	TRBV5-1	.	CASSLGQSFLSGANVLTF	TGCGCCAGCAGCTTGGGACAGTCGTTTCTCTCTGGGGCCAACGTCCTGACTTTC
TRBJ1-1	.	TRBV6-5	once	CASSYSMNTEAFF	TGTGCCAGCAGTTACTCCATGAACACTGAAGCTTTCTTT
TRBJ2-5	.	TRBV5-1	.	CASSLGGAQETQYF	TGCGCCAGCAGCTTGGGAGGAGCACAAGAGACCCAGTACTTC
TRBJ2-1	TRBD2	TRBV18	.	CASSPVAGGQFF	TGTGCCAGCTCACCCGTAGCGGGAGGCCAGTTCTTC
TRBJ1-3	TRBD1	TRBV9	.	CASSVSTGGFGNTIYF	TGTGCCAGCAGCGTCAGTACAGGGGGCTTTGGAAACACCATATATTTT
TRBJ2-7	TRBD1	TRBV5-4	.	CASSPSTGGLYSYEQYF	TGTGCCAGCAGCCCCTCTACAGGGGGCCTTTATTCCTACGAGCAGTACTTC
TRBJ2-5	TRBD1	TRBV19	.	CASSGGRQGGKRETQYF	TGTGCCAGTAGTGGGGGCAGACAGGGTGGGAAGCGGGAGACCCAGTACTTC
TRBJ1-5	.	TRBV10-3	.	CASKQESNQPQHF	TGTGCATCTAAACAGGAGAGCAATCAGCCCCAGCATTTT
TRBJ1-5	.	TRBV24-1	.	CATSDPQGRPQHF	TGTGCCACCAGTGATCCCCAGGGAAGGCCCCAGCATTTT
TRBJ2-7	TRBD2	TRBV5-1	.	CASSLERGGSEQYF	TGCGCCAGCAGCTTGGAGCGGGGGGGTTCCGAGCAGTACTTC
TRBJ2-3	.	TRBV19	.	CASSTLTGFGTDTQYF	TGTGCCAGTAGTACCCTAACAGGGTTCGGCACAGATACGCAGTATTTT
TRBJ2-3	TRBD2	TRBV6-2/TRBV6-3	.	CASSRLAGGTDTQYF	TGTGCCAGCAGTCGACTAGCGGGGGGGACAGATACGCAGTATTTT
TRBJ1-6	.	TRBV30	.	CAWSGTNSPLHF	TGTGCCTGGAGTGGGACTAACTCACCCCTCCACTTT
TRBJ2-5	TRBD1	TRBV5-4	.	CASSYGQGRRYGFQETQYF	TGTGCCAGCAGCTATGGACAGGGACGGCGCTATGGTTTCCAAGAGACCCAGTACTTC
TRBJ2-1	TRBD2	TRBV5-1	.	CASFPGSSGSDEQFF	TGCGCCAGTTTCCCCGGGTCCAGCGGGAGTGATGAGCAGTTCTTC
TRBJ2-3	.	TRBV19	few	CASSTLVGVNPDTQYF	TGTGCCAGTAGTACACTAGTTGGAGTAAACCCAGATACGCAGTATTTT
TRBJ2-4	TRBD1	TRBV28	.	CASRPATGVAKNIQYF	TGTGCCAGCAGACCGGCGACAGGGGTTGCCAAAAACATTCAGTACTTC
TRBJ2-2	TRBD1	TRBV4-3	.	CASSLGQGGTGELFF	TGCGCCAGCAGCCTCGGACAGGGCGGGACCGGGGAGCTGTTTTTT
TRBJ1-2	TRBD1	TRBV2	few	CASSDGSGQAGHLPGPTSYGYTF	TGTGCCAGCAGTGATGGGTCCGGACAGGCCGGACACCTACCGGGGCCTACCTCCTATGGCTACACCTTC